This T cell receptor (beta chain) was retrieved from a study of CD8+CD57+ T cells in acquired aplastic anemia. Study background: Sorted CD4+ and CD8+ cells yielded roughly 3 ug of DNA on average.

TCR beta VDJ and CDR3 profiling used genomic DNA as template. One entry per CDR3 protein results from TCRdb running MiXCR on the reads. There are about 190,000 distinct CDR3 sequences in the sample; roughly half occur only once, and approximately 16% lies in the top ten. The V end lost 6 bases, the J end lost 8 bases, and 19 bases lay between the germline ends. The length of the CDR3 is 14 residues. Germline CDR1 reads ENHRY; CDR2 reads SYGVKD. Material: sorted CD4+, CD8+, or CD8+CD57+ T cells (not recorded which) from PBMCs. This sequence originates from a human donor in good health, serving as a control. The V and J genes are TRBV10-3 and TRBJ1-2, with a weak D call TRBD1 (6 bases). As DNA, the CDR3 is TGTGCCATCAGGGTTCAGGGACTGGGGGGCGGCTACACCTTC. It translates to CAIRVQGLGGGYTF.